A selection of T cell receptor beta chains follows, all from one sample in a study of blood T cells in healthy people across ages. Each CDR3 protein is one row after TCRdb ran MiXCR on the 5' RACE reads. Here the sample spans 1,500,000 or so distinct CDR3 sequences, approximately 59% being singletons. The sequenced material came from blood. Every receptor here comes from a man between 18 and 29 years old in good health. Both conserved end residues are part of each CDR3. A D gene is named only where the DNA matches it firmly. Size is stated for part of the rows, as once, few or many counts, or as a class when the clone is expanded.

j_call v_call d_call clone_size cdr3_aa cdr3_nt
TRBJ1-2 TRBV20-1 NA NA CSTPPGGRDFGYTF TGCAGTACCCCTCCTGGGGGCAGGGACTTTGGCTACACCTTC
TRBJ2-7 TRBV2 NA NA CAIIVAYEQYF TGTGCCATCATCGTAGCGTACGAGCAGTACTTC
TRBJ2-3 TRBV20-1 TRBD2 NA CSARDNRGPSGRHATDTQYF TGCAGTGCTAGAGATAACAGGGGTCCTAGCGGGAGACACGCCACAGATACGCAGTATTTT
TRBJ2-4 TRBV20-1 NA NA CSASRVDKAKNIQYF TGCAGTGCTAGTAGGGTAGACAAAGCCAAAAACATTCAGTACTTC
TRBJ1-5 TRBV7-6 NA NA CASSLYPGEGNQPQHF TGTGCCAGCAGCTTATATCCGGGGGAGGGCAATCAGCCCCAGCATTTT
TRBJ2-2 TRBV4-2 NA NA CASSLPRLGNTGELFF TGTGCCAGCAGCCTACCCAGGCTGGGGAACACCGGGGAGCTGTTTTTT
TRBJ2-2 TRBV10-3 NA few CATGTGELFF TGTGCCACCGGCACCGGGGAGCTGTTTTTT
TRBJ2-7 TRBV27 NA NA CASSRGPQQYF TGTGCCAGCAGTCGAGGTCCTCAGCAGTACTTC
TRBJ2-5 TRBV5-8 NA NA CASSLGSFQGWKETQYF TGTGCCAGCAGCTTGGGTAGTTTCCAGGGGTGGAAAGAGACCCAGTACTTC
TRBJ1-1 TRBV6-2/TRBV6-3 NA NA CASSYLDTEAFF TGTGCCAGCAGTTACTTGGACACTGAAGCTTTCTTT
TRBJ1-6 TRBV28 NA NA CASSLTGHNSPLHF TGTGCCAGCAGTTTAACAGGGCATAATTCACCCCTCCACTTT
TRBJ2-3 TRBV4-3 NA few CASSQGRDTDGTQYF TGCGCCAGCAGCCAAGGGAGGGATACAGACGGGACGCAGTATTTT
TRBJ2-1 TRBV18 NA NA CASSPPGGGDEQFF TGTGCCAGCTCACCACCGGGAGGAGGGGATGAGCAGTTCTTC
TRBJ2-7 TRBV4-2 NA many CASSQGLGSSYEQYF TGTGCCAGCAGCCAAGGCTTAGGAAGCTCCTACGAGCAGTACTTC
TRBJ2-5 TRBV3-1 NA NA CASSQALSGYQETQYF TGTGCCAGCAGCCAAGCCCTTTCAGGGTACCAAGAGACCCAGTACTTC
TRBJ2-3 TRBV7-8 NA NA CASSPDPGPLADTQYF TGTGCCAGCAGCCCGGACCCTGGGCCCCTCGCAGATACGCAGTATTTT
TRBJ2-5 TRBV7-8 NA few CASSLAMGRQETQYF TGTGCCAGCAGCTTAGCCATGGGGAGACAAGAGACCCAGTACTTC
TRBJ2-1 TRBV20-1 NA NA CSAPRDYNEQFF TGCAGTGCTCCCCGGGACTACAATGAGCAGTTCTTC